The present T cell receptor beta chain was sequenced within a study of T cells in Graves' hyperthyroidism and ophthalmopathy. General study results and limits: Ophthalmopathy was told apart from stable hyperthyroidism by a 13 V-J model. Prediction of ophthalmopathy progression came a median around 6.5 months pre-onset.

Germline V gene data show CDR1 as MDHEN and CDR2 as SYDVKM. V was trimmed by 2 bases and J by 8 bases, leaving 4 bases between them. CDR3 length: 11 residues. It was RNA transcripts that yielded the amplified TCR beta CDR3 regions. The HTBI primer set served for first-round RT-PCR of the TCR CDR3. A single record per CDR3 protein comes from TCRdb applying MiXCR to the multiplex PCR reads. The sample has approximately 410,000 distinct CDR3 sequences; 12% to 15% are singletons. Calling Graves' hyperthyroidism stable meant ophthalmopathy did not progress within 18 months. Based on clinical symptoms, serum thyroxine and TRAb, thyroid ultrasound and orbital computed tomography, diagnoses were reached. This clonotype was found many times. The antigen is undetermined.

The chain has TRBV28 and TRBJ2-1, with D hard to call. The sample consisted of blood. The origin of this receptor is a woman in her late teens or twenties with Graves' hyperthyroidism. The CDR3 DNA sequence: TGTGCCAGCAGTTTAAAGTATGAGCAGTTCTTC. This codes for CASSLKYEQFF.